This T cell receptor (beta chain) was profiled in a study of radiotherapy plus CTLA-4 blockade in lung cancer. Focal radiation plus CTLA-4 blockade with ipilimumab was administered to patients who had chemo-refractory metastatic non-small-cell lung cancer. Method: immunoSEQ multiplex PCR; TCRdb's copy keeps in-frame clones and lacks some. The sample holds tens of thousands of clones, 70% to 90% seen once. As to this clone: Its specificity is not known.

The germline gives CDR1 SGHRS, CDR2 YFSETQ. This CDR3 contains 14 residues. V dropped 4 bases and J dropped 1 base, with 9 bases sitting between them. Notes on the study in general: Together with interferon-beta, which increased in serum after radiation, early dynamic changes in blood T cell clones were reportedly the best predictors of response. Clones derived from tumor TCRs expanded in blood after radiotherapy plus ipilimumab.

The source material was peripheral blood, sampled from a patient treated with radiotherapy plus ipilimumab. The clonotype comes from a human donor with non-small cell lung cancer who had stable disease on radiotherapy plus ipilimumab. The chain carries TRBV5-1 and TRBJ2-1; the D gene is possibly TRBD2 (6 bases). CDR3 sequence (DNA): TGCGCCAGCAGCGTTAGCGGTTCCTACAATGAGCAGTTCTTC. Translating it yields CASSVSGSYNEQFF.